This entry lists 22 T cell receptor beta chains sequenced from one sample in a study of post-analysis software for immune sequencing data. cDNA libraries for TCR beta contained unique molecular identifiers. TCRdb reprocessed the PCR reads via MiXCR and lists one record per CDR3 protein. Among 650,000 to 850,000 distinct CDR3 sequences listed, around 50% were seen once. Findings of the study overall: Patients carried roughly five TRBV segments more frequently than controls did, and TRBV5-6, TRBV5-1 and TRBV20-1 were among them.

For these TCRs, the target antigens are not known. Sequencing input: blood. Receptor source: a girl under 18 with multiple sclerosis.

This clonotype showed up just a few times. The V and J genes are TRBV27 and TRBJ2-5; 8 nucleotides line up with TRBD1. The trim removed 6 bases at V and 7 bases at J, leaving 10 bases unmatched. The CDR3 sequence is 14 residues long. Per the germline V gene, CDR1 is MNHEY and CDR2 is SMNVEV (reference sequence). The CDR3 DNA reads as TGTGCCAGCAGGCCGACAGGGGATGCGGGGACCCAGTACTTC. Amino acid sequence: CASRPTGDAGTQYF.

The CDR3 region is CSAWMGLAGPSGANVLTF. CDR3 sequence (DNA): TGCAGCGCCTGGATGGGACTAGCGGGGCCCTCTGGGGCCAACGTCCTGACTTTC. The V and J genes are TRBV29-1 and TRBJ2-6, with TRBD2 identical over 13 bases. V shed 7 bases and J 0 bases; nucleotides not matched to a gene: 9. Germline V lookup: CDR1 SQVTM, CDR2 ANQGSEA. CDR3 length: 18 residues.

This clonotype was counted a few times. The J gene is TRBJ2-4, the V gene TRBV30; no clear D. V lost 2 bases, J lost 3 bases, and 20 bases lay in between. Germline-derived CDR1 and CDR2 are GTSNPN and SVGIG (reference sequence). This CDR3 has 17 residues. CDR3 sequence (DNA): TGTGCCTGGAGTCCATGGACCGTCGTGGTGAGCAAAAACATTCAGTACTTC. Residues: CAWSPWTVVVSKNIQYF.

This clonotype was detected only a few times. The V and J genes are TRBV4-2 and TRBJ1-2, with TRBD1 matching over 7 bases. After removal of 4 bases from V and 0 bases from J, the junction contained 8 bases not matched to a gene. There are 16 residues in the CDR3. Germline CDR1 LGHNA, CDR2 YNFKEQ. Here the CDR3 DNA reads TGTGCCAGCAGCCTCTCGCCGGGACAGCCTAACTATGGCTACACCTTC. Its translation is CASSLSPGQPNYGYTF.

This chain connects TRBV6-5 to TRBJ2-7, with TRBD2 matching over 11 bases. Germline V gives CDR1 MNHEY, CDR2 SVGAGI. This CDR3 contains 20 residues. J gave up 0 bases and V 0 bases, and 13 bases lay outside the gene matches. CDR3: CASSYSGPSSGRSFSYEQYF. The CDR3 bases are TGTGCCAGCAGTTACTCAGGCCCGTCTAGCGGGAGGTCCTTCTCCTACGAGCAGTACTTC.

V usage is TRBV12-5 and J usage is TRBJ2-7, with D perhaps TRBD1 (6 bases). V shed 6 bases and J shed 3 bases, with 15 bases lying between them. CDR3 length: 14 residues. Germline loops: CDR1 LGHNT, CDR2 FRNRAP. The CDR3: CASGPPTGFYEQYF. The CDR3 coding sequence is TGTGCTAGTGGCCCGCCGACAGGATTCTACGAGCAGTACTTC.

This clonotype has a single count. The V gene is TRBV2, the J gene TRBJ1-2; D is undetermined. Germline assignment: CDR1 SNHLY and CDR2 FYNNEI. This CDR3 has 13 residues. The germline V and J ends were trimmed by 6 bases and 7 bases, with 15 bases remaining between them. The CDR3: CASSRRSFGGYTF. CDR3 nucleotides: TGTGCCAGCAGCCGACGCAGTTTTGGTGGCTACACCTTC.

The genes are TRBV5-5 and TRBJ2-7; tentatively, D is TRBD2 (6 bases). Germline CDR1 and CDR2: SGHKS and YYEKEE (reference sequence). The CDR3 is 16 amino acids. V lost 5 bases, J lost 6 bases, and 24 bases lay in between. This CDR3 is CASRPDRGRTPGEQYF. CDR3 DNA: TGTGCCAGCAGGCCTGACAGAGGGAGGACCCCGGGCGAGCAGTACTTC. Full variable domain (outside the CDR3, taken from reference TRBV5-5 and TRBJ2-7): DAGVTQSPTHLIKTRGQQVTLRCSPISGHKSVSWYQQVLGQGPQFIFQYYEKEERGRGNFPDRFSARQFPNYSSELNVNALLLGDSALYLCASRPDRGRTPGEQYFGPGTRLTVT.

V and J are TRBV20-1 and TRBJ2-3; D gene ambiguous. Trimming left V 1 base short and J 4 bases short, with 9 bases between. The CDR3 runs to 13 residues. Per the germline V gene, CDR1 is DFQATT and CDR2 is SNEGSKA (reference sequence). The CDR3 DNA is TGCAGTGCTAGAGGAGCTAGGGCAGATACGCAGTATTTT. The encoded protein is CSARGARADTQYF.

The genes are TRBV6-2 or TRBV6-3 and TRBJ1-2; D uncertain. The CDR3 has 16 amino acids. Trimming took 2 bases from V and 2 from J, leaving 15 bases between them. Looked up from germline, CDR1 is MNHEY and CDR2 is SVGEGT. The CDR3 nucleotides read TGTGCCAGCAGTTACCCGAAGGGTGGTGAAAACTATGGCTACACCTTC. This codes for CASSYPKGGENYGYTF.

This clonotype turned up a few times. The V and J genes are TRBV6-5 and TRBJ1-1; D gene unclear. Trimming took 4 bases from V and 5 from J, leaving 20 bases between them. CDR3 length equals 16 residues. Looked up from germline, CDR1 is MNHEY and CDR2 is SVGAGI. The CDR3 DNA reads TGTGCCAGCAGTTCGGGAGAGGTTCTCCAGAGGACTGAAGCTTTCTTT. Translation gives CASSSGEVLQRTEAFF.

The chain employs TRBV11-2 and TRBJ2-7; D is uncertain. The CDR3 is 14 amino acids. Germline values: CDR1 SGHAT, CDR2 FQNNGV. The V end was cut by 4 bases, the J end by 2 bases, with 12 bases between. The CDR3 protein is CASSSLKVAYEQYF. CDR3 coding DNA: TGTGCCAGCAGCTCCTTAAAAGTAGCCTACGAGCAGTACTTC.

CDR3 in DNA: TGTGCCAGCAGCTCCCCACCCGGGGGGTTCGAGCAGTACTTC. It codes for CASSSPPGGFEQYF. The chain combines TRBV12-3 or TRBV12-4 with TRBJ2-7, with 7 bases matching TRBD2. The CDR3 totals 14 residues. V lost 6 bases to trimming and J lost 6 bases; unmatched junction nucleotides: 11.

The rearrangement uses TRBV20-1 and TRBJ2-7; 11 nucleotides agree with TRBD2. The CDR3 has 15 amino acids. Germline V gene lookup returns CDR1 DFQATT and CDR2 SNEGSKA (reference sequence). J gave up 3 bases and V 6 bases, and 10 bases lay outside the gene matches. The CDR3 here is CSACPTSGIDYEQYV. The DNA for the CDR3 is TGCAGTGCCTGCCCGACTAGCGGGATTGACTACGAGCAGTACGTC.

This clonotype occurred a few times. The gene calls are TRBV5-1 and TRBJ2-5; 8 bases fit TRBD2. Near its end, the DNA agrees better with TRBJ2-7, so the J call may be wrong. CDR3 length: 20 amino acids. Germline V gives CDR1 SGHRS, CDR2 YFSETQ. The CDR3 reads CASSYRSVPLDSGDSYEQYF. CDR3 nucleotides: TGCGCCAGCAGCTACCGCAGCGTACCACTGGATAGCGGGGATAGTTACGAGCAGTACTTC.

This chain links TRBV7-9 with TRBJ1-1; D might be TRBD1 (6 bases). This CDR3 has 16 amino acids. The germline CDR1 and CDR2 sequences are SEHNR and FQNEAQ (reference sequence). The V and J ends lost 4 bases and 5 bases respectively, with 20 bases between them. DNA for the CDR3: TGTGCCAGCAGCTCCAAACCAGGGGACCCGAGAACTGAAGCTTTCTTT. Encoded protein: CASSSKPGDPRTEAFF. Full variable domain (missing parts from reference TRBV7-9 and TRBJ1-1): DTGVSQNPRHKITKRGQNVTFRCDPISEHNRLYWYRQTLGQGPEFLTYFQNEAQLEKSRLLSDRFSAERPKGSFSTLEIQRTEQGDSAMYLCASSSKPGDPRTEAFFGQGTRLTVV.

The rearrangement uses TRBV5-1 and TRBJ2-6; D gene ambiguous. Trimming cost V 6 bases and J 3 bases, with 7 bases left between them. Germline V gene data show CDR1 as SGHRS and CDR2 as YFSETQ. This CDR3 region has 13 residues. CDR3 sequence reads: CASMSVGANVLTF. The CDR3 DNA is TGCGCCAGCATGTCAGTTGGGGCCAACGTCCTGACTTTC.

The chain uses TRBV12-5 and TRBJ2-5; a possible D gene is TRBD1 (5 bases). Trimming took off 5 bases at V and 3 bases at J, with 13 bases between the two ends. This CDR3 is built from 14 residues. Germline V gene data show CDR1 as LGHNT and CDR2 as FRNRAP. CDR3 amino acids: CASGKRVGEETQYF. The CDR3 nucleotides are TGTGCTAGTGGTAAAAGGGTAGGGGAAGAGACCCAGTACTTC.

The V and J genes are TRBV5-5 and TRBJ2-1, with 12 bases that match TRBD2. The V gene end was trimmed by 4 bases and the J gene end by 13 bases; junction bases not matched to a gene: 6. The germline gives CDR1 SGHKS, CDR2 YYEKEE (reference sequence). This CDR3 contains 13 residues. The CDR3, as DNA: TGTGCCAGCAGCCTTGGACTAGCGGGGTATCAGTTCTTC. It specifies CASSLGLAGYQFF. The whole variable domain, filled in from reference TRBV5-5 and TRBJ2-1, reads DAGVTQSPTHLIKTRGQQVTLRCSPISGHKSVSWYQQVLGQGPQFIFQYYEKEERGRGNFPDRFSARQFPNYSSELNVNALLLGDSALYLCASSLGLAGYQFFGPGTRLTVL.

CDR3: CSAPRRESYNEQFF. The CDR3 coding sequence is TGCAGTGCTCCCCGGCGGGAGTCCTACAATGAGCAGTTCTTC. This sequence joins TRBV20-1 and TRBJ2-1; 7 bases are shared with TRBD2. V lost 5 bases, J lost 1 base, and 5 bases stayed unmatched. This CDR3 comprises 14 residues. CDR1 and CDR2 (germline): DFQATT, SNEGSKA (reference sequence).

The J gene is TRBJ2-7, the V gene TRBV5-1, with D perhaps matching TRBD1 or TRBD2 (5 bases each). The V and J ends lost 4 bases and 4 bases respectively, with 15 bases between them. This CDR3 has 14 residues. CDR1 is SGHRS and CDR2 is YFSETQ in the germline V gene. The CDR3 bases are TGCGCCAGCAGCAACCCCGGGACCGATTACGAGCAGTACTTC. Translated: CASSNPGTDYEQYF.

The V call is TRBV25-1, the J call TRBJ2-7, with unresolved D. With 10 bases removed from V and 2 bases from J, the gap between germline ends came to 9 bases. Germline CDR1 and CDR2: MGHDK and SYGVNS. The CDR3 sequence is 11 residues long. The DNA for the CDR3 is TGTGCCACACAGCTTACCTACGAGCAGTACTTC. Protein sequence: CATQLTYEQYF.